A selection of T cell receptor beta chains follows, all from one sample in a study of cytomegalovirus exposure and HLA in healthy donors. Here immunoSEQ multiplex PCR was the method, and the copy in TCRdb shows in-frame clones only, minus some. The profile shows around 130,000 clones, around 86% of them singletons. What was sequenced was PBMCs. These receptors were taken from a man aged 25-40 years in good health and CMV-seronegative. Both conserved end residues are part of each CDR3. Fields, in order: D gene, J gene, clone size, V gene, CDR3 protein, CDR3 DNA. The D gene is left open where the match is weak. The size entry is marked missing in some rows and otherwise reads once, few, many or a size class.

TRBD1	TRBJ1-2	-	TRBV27	CASSSFPGQGGGYTF	TGTGCCAGCAGTTCCTTCCCGGGACAGGGAGGCGGCTACACCTTC
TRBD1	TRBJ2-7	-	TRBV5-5	CASSASPGQGFLSVVYEQYF	TGTGCCAGCAGCGCCAGTCCAGGACAGGGGTTCCTGTCCGTTGTCTACGAGCAGTACTTC
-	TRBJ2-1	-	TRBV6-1	CASSVTRGGEQFF	TGTGCCAGCAGTGTAACCCGCGGCGGTGAGCAGTTCTTC
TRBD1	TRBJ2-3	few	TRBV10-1	CASSEGTGGVDTQYF	TGCGCCAGCAGTGAGGGGACAGGCGGGGTAGATACGCAGTATTTT
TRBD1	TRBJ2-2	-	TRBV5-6	CASSRDSNTGELFF	TGTGCCAGCAGCCGGGACAGTAACACCGGGGAGCTGTTTTTT
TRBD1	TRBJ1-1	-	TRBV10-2	CASSLTGGNTEAFF	TGCGCCAGCAGTCTGACAGGGGGGAACACTGAAGCTTTCTTT
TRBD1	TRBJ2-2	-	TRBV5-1	CASSLLTGANPTGELFF	TGCGCCAGCAGCCTGCTGACAGGGGCAAACCCCACCGGGGAGCTGTTTTTT
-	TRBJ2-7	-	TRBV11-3	CASSLAGRAGNEQYF	TGTGCCAGCAGCTTAGCCGGCAGGGCAGGGAACGAGCAGTACTTC
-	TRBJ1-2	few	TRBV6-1	CASSEQVSGNYGYTF	TGTGCCAGCAGTGAACAAGTTTCAGGCAACTATGGCTACACCTTC
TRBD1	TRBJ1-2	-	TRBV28	CASSLGKGTGAPRNYGYTF	TGTGCCAGCAGTTTAGGAAAGGGGACAGGGGCTCCGAGAAACTATGGCTACACCTTC
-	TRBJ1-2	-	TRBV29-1	CSAGREQGYGYTF	TGCAGCGCCGGTCGGGAACAGGGCTATGGCTACACCTTC
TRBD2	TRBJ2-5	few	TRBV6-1	CASSELAGGPETQYF	TGTGCCAGCAGTGAACTAGCGGGGGGGCCGGAGACCCAGTACTTC
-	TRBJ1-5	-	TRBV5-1	CASSLAGTRNQPQHF	TGCGCCAGCAGCTTGGCCGGGACACGCAATCAGCCCCAGCATTTT
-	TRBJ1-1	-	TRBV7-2	CASSYLAVLGEAFF	TGTGCCAGCAGCTACCTAGCAGTCTTGGGGGAAGCTTTCTTT
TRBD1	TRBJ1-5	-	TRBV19	CASKGTGGQPQHF	TGTGCCAGTAAGGGGACAGGAGGTCAGCCCCAGCATTTT
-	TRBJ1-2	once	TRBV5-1	CASSENRANYGYTF	TGCGCCAGCAGCGAAAACAGGGCAAACTATGGCTACACCTTC
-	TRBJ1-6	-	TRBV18	CASSPGGGTDSPLHF	TGTGCCAGCTCACCAGGTGGGGGGACGGATTCACCCCTCCACTTT
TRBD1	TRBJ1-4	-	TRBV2	CASTRLGTANEKLFF	TGTGCCAGCACCAGACTAGGGACAGCTAATGAAAAACTGTTTTTT
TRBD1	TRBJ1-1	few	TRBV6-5	CASSYSGTGFHF	TGTGCCAGCAGTTACAGTGGGACAGGGTTTCACTTT
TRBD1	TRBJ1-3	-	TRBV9	CASSPGQGATGNTIYF	TGTGCCAGCAGCCCAGGACAGGGGGCAACCGGAAACACCATATATTTT
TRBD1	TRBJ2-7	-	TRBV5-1	CASSLSTGAYEQYF	TGCGCCAGCAGCTTGTCGACAGGGGCCTACGAGCAGTACTTC
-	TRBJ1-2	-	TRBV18	CASSPKGDGYTF	TGTGCCAGCTCACCAAAAGGGGATGGCTACACCTTC
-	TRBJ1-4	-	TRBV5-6	CASSLPDPDSNEKLFF	TGTGCCAGCAGCCTCCCTGACCCGGACTCAAATGAAAAACTGTTTTTT
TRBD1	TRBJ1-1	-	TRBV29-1	CSVRRDRGRLTEAFF	TGCAGCGTACGCCGGGACAGGGGGCGCTTGACTGAAGCTTTCTTT
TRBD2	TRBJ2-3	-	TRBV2	CASRVWGGDTDTQYF	TGTGCCAGCAGAGTTTGGGGGGGGGACACAGATACGCAGTATTTT
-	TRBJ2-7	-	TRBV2	CASRYSYEQYF	TGTGCCAGCCGGTACAGCTACGAGCAGTACTTC
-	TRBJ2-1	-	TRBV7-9	CASSLARSEQFF	TGTGCCAGCAGCTTAGCGCGGTCCGAGCAGTTCTTC
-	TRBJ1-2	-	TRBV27	CASSQGGYGYTF	TGTGCCAGCAGCCAAGGGGGTTATGGCTACACCTTC
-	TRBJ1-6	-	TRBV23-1	CASSQSVQANSPLHF	TGCGCCAGCAGTCAATCGGTACAGGCTAATTCACCCCTCCACTTT
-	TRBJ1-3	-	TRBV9	CASSEGRGNTIYF	TGTGCCAGCAGCGAGGGTAGAGGGAACACCATATATTTT
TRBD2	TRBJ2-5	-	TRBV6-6	CATGTSAGGAQYF	TGTGCCACTGGCACTAGCGCTGGGGGGGCCCAGTACTTC
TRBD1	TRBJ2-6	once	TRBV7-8	CASSPRTGGTGANVLTF	TGTGCCAGCAGCCCCAGAACAGGGGGCACTGGGGCCAACGTCCTGACTTTC
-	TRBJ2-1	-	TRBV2	CASTPDTTYNEQFF	TGTGCCAGCACCCCGGACACAACCTACAATGAGCAGTTCTTC
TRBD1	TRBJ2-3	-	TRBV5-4	CASSTPGQNTDTQYF	TGTGCCAGCAGCACGCCGGGACAGAACACAGATACGCAGTATTTT
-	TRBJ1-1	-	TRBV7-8	CASSSRETAEAFF	TGTGCCAGCAGCTCCAGGGAAACCGCTGAAGCTTTCTTT
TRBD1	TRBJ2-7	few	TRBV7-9	CASSLASRGYEQYF	TGTGCCAGCAGCTTAGCATCCAGGGGGTACGAGCAGTACTTC
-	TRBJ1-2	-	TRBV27	CASSLSTGIGGYTF	TGTGCCAGCAGTTTATCTACGGGAATCGGCGGCTACACCTTC